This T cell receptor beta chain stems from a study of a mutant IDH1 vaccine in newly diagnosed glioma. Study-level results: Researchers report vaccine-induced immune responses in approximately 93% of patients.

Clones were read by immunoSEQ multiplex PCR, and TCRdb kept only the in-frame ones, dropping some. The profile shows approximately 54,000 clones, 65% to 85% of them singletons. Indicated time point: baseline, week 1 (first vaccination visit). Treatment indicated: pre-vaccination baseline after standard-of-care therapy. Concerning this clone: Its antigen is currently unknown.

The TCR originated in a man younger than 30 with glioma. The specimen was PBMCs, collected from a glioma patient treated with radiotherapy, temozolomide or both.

CDR3 in amino acids: CASSSQGLAGSYEQYF. Written as DNA, the CDR3 is TGTGCCAGCAGCTCACAGGGACTAGCGGGGTCCTACGAGCAGTACTTC. The chain links TRBV7-9 to TRBJ2-7; 13 bases line up with TRBD2. CDR3 length equals 16 residues. Germline trimming cut 4 bases from V and 1 base from J; bases unmatched to any gene: 4. Germline CDR1 SEHNR, CDR2 FQNEAQ (reference sequence).